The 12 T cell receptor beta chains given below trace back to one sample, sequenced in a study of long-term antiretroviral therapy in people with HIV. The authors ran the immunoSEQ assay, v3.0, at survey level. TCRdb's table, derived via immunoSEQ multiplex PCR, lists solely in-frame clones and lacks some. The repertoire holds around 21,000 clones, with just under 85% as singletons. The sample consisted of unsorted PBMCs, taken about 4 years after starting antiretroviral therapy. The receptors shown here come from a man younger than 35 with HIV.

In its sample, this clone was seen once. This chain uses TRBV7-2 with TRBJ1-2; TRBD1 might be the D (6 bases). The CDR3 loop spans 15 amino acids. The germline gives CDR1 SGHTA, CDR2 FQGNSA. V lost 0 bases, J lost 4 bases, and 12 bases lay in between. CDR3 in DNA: TGTGCCAGCAGCTTAGCGCTACAGGGAGGCTATGGCTACACCTTC. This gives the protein CASSLALQGGYGYTF.

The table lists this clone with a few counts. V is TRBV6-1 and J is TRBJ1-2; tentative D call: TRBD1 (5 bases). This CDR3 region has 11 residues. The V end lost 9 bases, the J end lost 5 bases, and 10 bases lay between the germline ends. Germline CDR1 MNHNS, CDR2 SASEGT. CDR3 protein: CASMGPYGYTF. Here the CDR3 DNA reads TGTGCCAGTATGGGGCCTTATGGCTACACCTTC.

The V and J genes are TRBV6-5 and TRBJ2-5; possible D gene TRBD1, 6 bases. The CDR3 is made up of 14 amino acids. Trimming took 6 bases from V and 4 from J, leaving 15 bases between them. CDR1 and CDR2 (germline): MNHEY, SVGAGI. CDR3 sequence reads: CASRLVRGTETQYF. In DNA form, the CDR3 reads TGTGCCAGCAGATTGGTCAGGGGAACAGAGACCCAGTACTTC.

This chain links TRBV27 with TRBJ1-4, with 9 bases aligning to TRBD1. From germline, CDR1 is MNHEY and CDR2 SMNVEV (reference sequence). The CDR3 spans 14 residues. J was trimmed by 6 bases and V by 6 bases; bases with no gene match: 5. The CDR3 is CASRSGTGHEKLFF. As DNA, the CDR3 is TGTGCCAGCAGGAGCGGGACAGGGCATGAAAAACTGTTTTTT.

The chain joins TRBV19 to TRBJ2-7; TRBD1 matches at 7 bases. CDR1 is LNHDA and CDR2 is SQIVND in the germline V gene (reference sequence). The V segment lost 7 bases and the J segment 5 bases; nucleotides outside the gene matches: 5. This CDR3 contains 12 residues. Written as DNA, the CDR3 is TGTGCCAGTAAAGACAGGGTCCACGAGCAGTACTTC. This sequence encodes CASKDRVHEQYF.

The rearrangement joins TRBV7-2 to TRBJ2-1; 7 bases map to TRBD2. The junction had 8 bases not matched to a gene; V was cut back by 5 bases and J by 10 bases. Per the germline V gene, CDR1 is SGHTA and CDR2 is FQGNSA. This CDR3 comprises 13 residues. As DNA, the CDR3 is TGTGCCAGCAGCCCCCGACTAGCTCACGAGCAGTTCTTC. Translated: CASSPRLAHEQFF.

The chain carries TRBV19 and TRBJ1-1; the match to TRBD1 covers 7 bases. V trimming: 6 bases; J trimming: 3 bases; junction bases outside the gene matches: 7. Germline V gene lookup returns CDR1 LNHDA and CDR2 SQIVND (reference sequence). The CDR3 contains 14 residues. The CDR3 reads CASRPGQLHTEAFF. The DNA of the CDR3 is TGTGCCAGTAGGCCGGGACAGCTTCACACTGAAGCTTTCTTT.

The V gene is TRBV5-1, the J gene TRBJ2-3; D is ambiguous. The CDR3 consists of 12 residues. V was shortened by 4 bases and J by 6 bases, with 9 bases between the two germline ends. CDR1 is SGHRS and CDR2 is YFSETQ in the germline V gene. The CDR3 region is CASSIAADTQYF. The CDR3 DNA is TGCGCCAGCAGCATCGCAGCCGATACGCAGTATTTT.

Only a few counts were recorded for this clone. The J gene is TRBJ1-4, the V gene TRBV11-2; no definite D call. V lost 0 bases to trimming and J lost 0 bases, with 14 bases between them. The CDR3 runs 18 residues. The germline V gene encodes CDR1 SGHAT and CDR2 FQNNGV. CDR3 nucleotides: TGTGCCAGCAGCTTAGACTCTAATTCGGGTACAACTAATGAAAAACTGTTTTTT. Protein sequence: CASSLDSNSGTTNEKLFF.

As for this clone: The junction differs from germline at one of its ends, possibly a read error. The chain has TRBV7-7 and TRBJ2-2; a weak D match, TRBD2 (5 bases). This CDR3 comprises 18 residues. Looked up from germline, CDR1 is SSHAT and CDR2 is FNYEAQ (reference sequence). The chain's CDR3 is CASSLTLVPPRGTGELFF. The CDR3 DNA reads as TGTGCTAGCAGCTTAACGTTGGTTCCCCCCCGGGGCACCGGGGAGCTGTTTTTT.

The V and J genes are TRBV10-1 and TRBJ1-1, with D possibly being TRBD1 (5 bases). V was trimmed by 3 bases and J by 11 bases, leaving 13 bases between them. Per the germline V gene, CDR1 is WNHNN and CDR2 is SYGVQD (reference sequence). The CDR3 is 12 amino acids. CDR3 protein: CASSEGTSEAFF. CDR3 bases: TGCGCCAGCAGTGAAGGGACCTCGGAGGCTTTCTTT.

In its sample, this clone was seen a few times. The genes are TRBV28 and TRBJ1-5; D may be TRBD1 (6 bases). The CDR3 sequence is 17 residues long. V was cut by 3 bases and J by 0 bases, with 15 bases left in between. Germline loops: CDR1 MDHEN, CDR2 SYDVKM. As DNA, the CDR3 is TGTGCCAGCAGTTTGGGTGGACAGAGCTATAGCAATCAGCCCCAGCATTTT. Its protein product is CASSLGGQSYSNQPQHF.